This T cell receptor (beta chain) was identified during a study of lymphopenia after photon versus proton radiotherapy. Whole-study findings and limits: Authors raise, but do not show, better survival with proton therapy. Oligoclonal CD8+ Temra expansion after nadir drove photon patients' diversity drop. Photon-treated patients lost naive T cells and TCR diversity; proton-treated stayed stable. Larger post-nadir TCR diversity loss correlated inversely with survival in deceased patients.

Assay: immunoSEQ multiplex PCR; the TCRdb copy retains only in-frame clones and omits some. The table shows 77,000 or so clones, with about 86% occurring only once. About this clone: Its matching antigen is unknown.

The receptor comes from a man aged 55-75 years with pancreatic cancer. Source: peripheral blood, taken from a patient treated with proton-based radiotherapy.

The chain's CDR3 is CASSRQGPTYEQYF. CDR3 DNA sequence: TGTGCCAGCAGTCGACAGGGACCGACCTACGAGCAGTACTTC. The genes are TRBV2 and TRBJ2-7, with 7 bases lining up with TRBD1. CDR1 is SNHLY and CDR2 is FYNNEI in the germline V gene. V gave up 5 bases and J gave up 2 bases; unmatched junction bases: 6. There are 14 residues in the CDR3. Together with reference TRBV2 and TRBJ2-7, the CDR3 gives the full variable domain: EPEVTQTPSHQVTQMGQEVILRCVPISNHLYFYWYRQILGQKVEFLVSFYNNEISEKSEIFDDQFSVERPDGSNFTLKIRSTKLEDSAMYFCASSRQGPTYEQYFGPGTRLTVT.